The 31 T cell receptor beta chains given below trace back to one sample, sequenced in a study of CD8 T cells in Susac syndrome. Random hexamers primed reverse transcription of roughly 0.5 to 1 ug RNA. TCRdb analysed the immunoSEQ multiplex PCR reads with MiXCR anew, one entry per CDR3 protein. This repertoire shows roughly 89,000 distinct CDR3 sequences, around 96% found once; its top ten account for approximately 0.39%. The source material was CD8+ T cells from PBMCs. These TCRs come from a human donor with Susac syndrome.

The chain employs TRBV11-2 and TRBJ2-2, with D unresolved. V lost 1 base, J lost 3 bases, and 9 bases lay in between. This CDR3 is 15 amino acids long. The germline gives CDR1 SGHAT, CDR2 FQNNGV. The CDR3 loop is CASSLVRGYTGELFF. The CDR3 DNA reads TGTGCCAGCAGCTTAGTGAGAGGCTACACCGGGGAGCTGTTTTTT.

This chain joins TRBV15 and TRBJ2-4, with 12 positions matching TRBD2. V lost 3 bases to trimming and J lost 2 bases; unmatched junction nucleotides: 11. Germline CDR1 reads LNHNV; CDR2 reads YYDKDF (reference sequence). The CDR3 sequence is 19 residues long. The CDR3 sequence is CATSRSWTSGVETKNIQYF. As DNA, the CDR3 is TGTGCCACCAGCAGGTCTTGGACTAGCGGGGTTGAGACCAAAAACATTCAGTACTTC.

This sequence joins TRBV19 and TRBJ2-4; TRBD1 is a possible D gene (5 bases). There are 12 residues in the CDR3. Germline V lookup: CDR1 LNHDA, CDR2 SQIVND (reference sequence). V was trimmed by 10 bases and J by 8 bases, leaving 15 bases between them. This CDR3 is CATSQGTDIQYF. The DNA for the CDR3 is TGTGCCACCTCCCAGGGTACGGACATTCAGTACTTC. Together with reference TRBV19 and TRBJ2-4, the CDR3 gives the full variable domain: DGGITQSPKYLFRKEGQNVTLSCEQNLNHDAMYWYRQDPGQGLRLIYYSQIVNDFQKGDIAEGYSVSREKKESFPLTVTSAQKNPTAFYLCATSQGTDIQYFGAGTRLSVL.

The chain links TRBV12-3 or TRBV12-4 to TRBJ2-1; 8 positions match TRBD2. This CDR3 is built from 14 residues. V was pared by 5 bases and J by 7 bases, with 7 bases of the junction left unmatched. This CDR3 is CASSPAGEGNEQFF. The CDR3 coding sequence is TGTGCCAGCAGTCCAGCGGGAGAAGGTAATGAGCAGTTCTTC.

This chain links TRBV6-2 or TRBV6-3 with TRBJ2-7, with TRBD2 as a possible D gene (6 bases). V lost 1 base to trimming and J lost 6 bases, with 7 bases between them. The CDR3 is 12 amino acids. Germline V gene data show CDR1 as MNHEY and CDR2 as SVGEGT. CDR3 nucleotide sequence: TGTGCCAGCAGTTACTTGGGAGGCGAGCAGTACTTC. It is translated as CASSYLGGEQYF.

This chain uses TRBV25-1 with TRBJ2-5; D uncertain. CDR1 is MGHDK, CDR2 SYGVNS, per germline. This CDR3 region has 14 residues. V was shortened by 4 bases and J by 5 bases, with 14 bases between the two germline ends. The DNA for the CDR3 is TGTGCCAGCAGTGGATGGTCAAACGGGGAGACCCAGTACTTC. This gives the protein CASSGWSNGETQYF.

This chain links TRBV7-9 with TRBJ2-1; D unresolved. The CDR3 totals 13 residues. Germline CDR1 is SEHNR and CDR2 is FQNEAQ (reference sequence). V was shortened by 4 bases and J by 9 bases, with 13 bases between the two germline ends. The CDR3 nucleotides are TGTGCCAGCAGCTCCCCTAGGCAGCCTGAGCAGTTCTTC. Protein: CASSSPRQPEQFF.

The chain has TRBV13 and TRBJ1-1; 7 bases are shared with TRBD1. The CDR3 is 15 residues long. The germline V gene encodes CDR1 PRHDT and CDR2 FYEKMQ (reference sequence). Unmatched junction bases numbered 6, after V lost 5 bases and J lost 0 bases. The CDR3, as DNA: TGTGCCAGCAGCCCCCGGGACAGCATGAACACTGAAGCTTTCTTT. Translated: CASSPRDSMNTEAFF.

This chain connects TRBV20-1 to TRBJ2-7; the D gene is possibly TRBD2 (5 bases). The V end was cut by 6 bases, the J end by 3 bases, with 18 bases between. CDR1 is DFQATT, CDR2 SNEGSKA, per germline (reference sequence). This CDR3 has 14 amino acids. The CDR3, as DNA: TGCAGTGCCATTCCCCCCCGCGCGGGCTACGAGCAGTACTTC. It translates to CSAIPPRAGYEQYF.

Notes on this clonotype: One junction end disagrees with the germline gene, perhaps due to a read error. J is TRBJ2-5 and V is TRBV7-7; no reliable D call. The CDR3 has 13 amino acids. CDR1 SSHAT and CDR2 FNYEAQ come from the germline V gene (reference sequence). CDR3 sequence: CASSLRVRETQYF. The CDR3 bases are TGTGCTAGCAGCTTAAGGGTCCGGGAGACCCAGTACTTC.

In nucleotides, the CDR3 is TGTGCCAGCGTTTTCTCCCCAGAGGGGTTCTACGAGCAGTACTTC. It yields the protein CASVFSPEGFYEQYF. The chain couples TRBV28 to TRBJ2-7, with D possibly being TRBD1 or TRBD2 (5 bases each). V lost 8 bases, J lost 3 bases, and 20 bases lay in between. This CDR3 is 15 amino acids long. The V gene's germline CDR1 is MDHEN and CDR2 SYDVKM.

The CDR3 here is CASSTKSSYNEQFF. Written as DNA, the CDR3 is TGTGCCAGCTCTACCAAGAGCTCCTACAATGAGCAGTTCTTC. The chain joins TRBV18 to TRBJ2-1; no clear D gene. CDR1 is KGHSH and CDR2 is LQKENI in the germline V gene. The CDR3 extends over 14 amino acids. V was pared by 6 bases and J by 0 bases, with 9 bases between. Looking up the rest from reference TRBV18 and TRBJ2-1 gives the full variable domain: NAGVMQNPRHLVRRRGQEARLRCSPMKGHSHVYWYRQLPEEGLKFMVYLQKENIIDESGMPKERFSAEFPKEGPSILRIQQVVRGDSAAYFCASSTKSSYNEQFFGPGTRLTVL.

The chain employs TRBV9 and TRBJ2-1; no clear D. V lost 0 bases and J lost 8, with 9 bases in between. This CDR3 region has 13 residues. The germline V gene has CDR1 SGDLS and CDR2 YYNGEE. CDR3 residues: CASSVANRHEQFF. The DNA for the CDR3 is TGTGCCAGCAGCGTAGCTAACCGGCATGAGCAGTTCTTC.

V gene TRBV4-3 combines with J gene TRBJ2-5; D gene unclear. Per germline, CDR1 LGHNA and CDR2 YSLEER. There are 15 residues in the CDR3. Between the trimmed V and J ends, which lost 0 bases and 1 base, there was a span of 9 bases. As DNA, the CDR3 is TGCGCCAGCAGCCAAGATCCCGGCAGCCAAGAGACCCAGTACTTC. Its protein is CASSQDPGSQETQYF.

The rearrangement uses TRBV15 and TRBJ2-5, with 8 bases fitting TRBD2. The CDR3 length is 14 residues. V lost 1 base and J lost 3; bases outside the gene matches: 1. Germline V gene lookup returns CDR1 LNHNV and CDR2 YYDKDF (reference sequence). CDR3 sequence (DNA): TGTGCCACCAGCAGAGCGCGGGGGGAAGAGACCCAGTACTTC. Protein: CATSRARGEETQYF.

The chain is built from TRBV7-6 and TRBJ2-1, with a tentative D call TRBD1 (6 bases). The CDR3 contains 13 residues. The germline V gene encodes CDR1 SGHVS and CDR2 FNYEAQ. V was pared by 3 bases and J by 7 bases, with 10 bases between. For the CDR3, the DNA is TGTGCCAGCAGCTTGGACAGTTGGAATGAGCAGTTCTTC. Its translation is CASSLDSWNEQFF.

This sequence joins TRBV6-5 and TRBJ2-2, with D possibly matching TRBD2 (5 bases). Trimming cost V 0 bases and J 4 bases, with 9 bases left between them. The CDR3 is 15 residues long. The V gene's germline CDR1 is MNHEY and CDR2 SVGAGI. The CDR3 DNA is TGTGCCAGCAGTTACTCTAGGACTGGCACCGGGGAGCTGTTTTTT. This encodes CASSYSRTGTGELFF.

The chain links TRBV9 to TRBJ1-1; D gene ambiguous. Germline values: CDR1 SGDLS, CDR2 YYNGEE. The CDR3 has 14 residues. Trimming took off 2 bases at V and 5 bases at J, with 13 bases between the two ends. The DNA for the CDR3 is TGTGCCAGCAGCGTTGTGGAGGCGGGTACTGAAGCTTTCTTT. Its translation: CASSVVEAGTEAFF.

This sequence joins TRBV27 and TRBJ2-7, with TRBD1 identical over 9 bases. The trim removed 0 bases at V and 1 base at J, leaving 7 bases unmatched. Germline loops: CDR1 MNHEY, CDR2 SMNVEV (reference sequence). CDR3 length: 17 residues. CDR3 in amino acids: CASSLSNTGTGSYEQYV. DNA for the CDR3: TGTGCCAGCAGTTTATCCAATACAGGGACAGGGTCCTACGAGCAGTACGTC.

DNA for the CDR3: TGCAGCGGGTTTCGAGGGGATGGCTACACCTTC. The encoded protein is CSGFRGDGYTF. This chain connects TRBV29-1 to TRBJ1-2; a weak D match, TRBD1 (5 bases). The ends were cut back, 7 bases at V and 6 bases at J, with 12 bases in the middle. Germline lookup yields CDR1 SQVTM and CDR2 ANQGSEA. The CDR3 is 11 residues long.

This sequence joins TRBV6-2 or TRBV6-3 and TRBJ1-5, with 9 bases identical to TRBD1. From germline, CDR1 is MNHEY and CDR2 SVGEGT. With V trimmed by 5 bases and J by 9 bases, 11 bases remained unmatched. The CDR3 consists of 15 residues. Here the CDR3 reads CASSPRDRETLPQHF. The CDR3 DNA sequence: TGTGCCAGCAGTCCCCGGGACAGGGAAACCCTGCCCCAGCATTTT.

The chain links TRBV15 to TRBJ2-1, with D possibly matching TRBD2 (6 bases). Trimming cost V 0 bases and J 8 bases, with 8 bases left between them. Germline CDR1 is LNHNV and CDR2 is YYDKDF (reference sequence). This CDR3 has 13 amino acids. CDR3 coding DNA: TGTGCCACCAGCAGAGATCCTAGCGATGAGCAGTTCTTC. This encodes CATSRDPSDEQFF.

The J gene is TRBJ2-7, the V gene TRBV19, with D maybe TRBD2 (6 bases). The V and J ends lost 10 bases and 4 bases respectively, with 23 bases between them. The CDR3 spans 15 residues. Germline CDR1 reads LNHDA; CDR2 reads SQIVND (reference sequence). CDR3 loop: CAIPQCGDLIYEQYF. The DNA of the CDR3 is TGTGCCATCCCGCAGTGTGGGGACTTAATTTACGAGCAGTACTTC. Using reference TRBV19 and TRBJ2-7 for the parts outside the CDR3, the full variable domain is DGGITQSPKYLFRKEGQNVTLSCEQNLNHDAMYWYRQDPGQGLRLIYYSQIVNDFQKGDIAEGYSVSREKKESFPLTVTSAQKNPTAFYLCAIPQCGDLIYEQYFGPGTRLTVT.

The chain joins TRBV11-2 to TRBJ1-5; 8 bases line up with TRBD1. Germline V CDR1 and CDR2: SGHAT, FQNNGV. The CDR3 is made up of 15 amino acids. Trimming took 5 bases from V and 5 from J; bases not matched to a gene: 8. CDR3 region: CASSIRTGSDQPQHF. Here the CDR3 DNA reads TGTGCCAGCAGCATCAGGACAGGGTCTGATCAGCCCCAGCATTTT.

As for this clonotype: The conserved phenylalanine or tryptophan normally closing the CDR3 is absent here, so this likely arose from a read error. The chain employs TRBV29-1 and TRBJ2-7; the D gene is possibly TRBD1 (6 bases). The CDR3 consists of 13 residues. CDR1 is SQVTM and CDR2 is ANQGSEA in the germline V gene. Here the CDR3 reads CRIRQVSSYEQYS. CDR3 sequence (DNA): TGCAGAATAAGACAGGTGAGCTCCTACGAGCAGTACTCC.

The chain employs TRBV19 and TRBJ2-2, with 10 bases lining up with TRBD2. The CDR3 has 15 residues. Germline CDR1 reads LNHDA; CDR2 reads SQIVND (reference sequence). Losses at the gene ends were 7 bases for V and 8 bases for J; bases not matched to a gene: 10. The CDR3 spells CASNPQREGPGELFF. In nucleotides, the CDR3 is TGTGCCAGTAACCCTCAGCGGGAGGGCCCTGGGGAGCTGTTTTTT. Using reference TRBV19 and TRBJ2-2 for the parts outside the CDR3, the full variable domain is DGGITQSPKYLFRKEGQNVTLSCEQNLNHDAMYWYRQDPGQGLRLIYYSQIVNDFQKGDIAEGYSVSREKKESFPLTVTSAQKNPTAFYLCASNPQREGPGELFFGEGSRLTVL.

V gene TRBV27 combines with J gene TRBJ1-2; D gene unclear. The CDR3 is 14 residues long. V was clipped by 4 bases and J by 1 base, with 10 bases between them. CDR1 MNHEY and CDR2 SMNVEV come from the germline V gene (reference sequence). The CDR3 DNA reads as TGTGCCAGCAGTTCGGTAGGAGGTAACTATGGCTACACCTTC. Amino acids: CASSSVGGNYGYTF.

J is TRBJ2-1 and V is TRBV5-1, with a tentative D call TRBD1 (6 bases). Trimming left V 3 bases short and J 3 bases short, with 13 bases between. There are 15 residues in the CDR3. Germline V lookup: CDR1 SGHRS, CDR2 YFSETQ. The CDR3 DNA sequence: TGCGCCAGCAGCTCCCAGGGGACAAACTACAATGAGCAGTTCTTC. This codes for CASSSQGTNYNEQFF.

The chain joins TRBV28 to TRBJ2-1; D is undetermined. The V gene lost 6 bases and the J gene lost 3 bases, with 18 bases spanning the gap. Germline CDR1 and CDR2: MDHEN and SYDVKM. This CDR3 is 16 amino acids long. In DNA, the CDR3 is TGTGCCAGCAGCACCCGATGGCAGAAGGTCTACAATGAGCAGTTCTTC. As protein: CASSTRWQKVYNEQFF. The full variable domain, its missing parts supplied by reference TRBV28 and TRBJ2-1, is DVKVTQSSRYLVKRTGEKVFLECVQDMDHENMFWYRQDPGLGLRLIYFSYDVKMKEKGDIPEGYSVSREKKERFSLILESASTNQTSMYLCASSTRWQKVYNEQFFGPGTRLTVL.

The genes are TRBV20-1 and TRBJ2-2; 7 bases line up with TRBD2. The CDR3 is made up of 14 amino acids. CDR1 is DFQATT, CDR2 SNEGSKA, per germline (reference sequence). V gave up 0 bases and J gave up 4 bases; unmatched junction bases: 2. The CDR3 region is CSARDGGGTGELFF. In nucleotides, the CDR3 is TGCAGTGCTAGAGATGGGGGGGGCACCGGGGAGCTGTTTTTT.

The rearrangement uses TRBV5-6 and TRBJ2-7; 7 bases are a match to TRBD1. Germline lookup yields CDR1 SGHDT and CDR2 YYEEEE. The CDR3 extends over 16 amino acids. J gave up 4 bases and V 4 bases, and 14 bases lay outside the gene matches. The DNA for the CDR3 is TGTGCCAGCAGCCGGGGACAGCCACCCACAGCATACGAGCAGTACTTC. It codes for CASSRGQPPTAYEQYF.